Listed below are T cell receptor beta chains from one sample, sequenced in a study of CD8+CD57+ T cells in acquired aplastic anemia. TCRdb recomputed calls from the reads with MiXCR, one row per CDR3 protein. The top ten clones hold 7.8% of a sample with roughly 250,000 distinct CDR3 sequences, approximately 45% of them seen once. The material sequenced was sorted CD4+, CD8+, or CD8+CD57+ T cells (not recorded which) from PBMCs. All receptors derive from a human donor with aplastic anemia. The CDR3 runs from the conserved cysteine through the conserved F or W. The order of the fields is CDR3 protein, CDR3 DNA, J gene, clone size, D gene, V gene. D genes are given only for firm matches. The size entry is marked missing in some rows and otherwise reads once, few, many or a size class.

CATSDLGSSSYNEQFF,TGTGCCACCAGTGATTTGGGGTCTAGCTCCTACAATGAGCAGTTCTTC,TRBJ2-1,.,.,TRBV24-1
CSASRSASSYEQYF,TGCAGTGCTAGTCGCTCAGCGAGCTCCTACGAGCAGTACTTC,TRBJ2-7,.,.,TRBV20-1
CASSDITGASYEQYF,TGCGCCAGCAGTGATATCACAGGTGCCTCCTACGAGCAGTACTTC,TRBJ2-7,many,.,TRBV10-2
CASSWFGDTEAFF,TGTGCCAGTAGTTGGTTCGGGGACACTGAAGCTTTCTTT,TRBJ1-1,many,.,TRBV19
CASSQEGAKLFF,TGCGCCAGCAGCCAAGAGGGGGCGAAACTGTTTTTT,TRBJ1-4,many,.,TRBV4-1
CAWSGLQGGNEQYF,TGTGCCTGGAGTGGATTGCAGGGAGGCAACGAGCAGTACTTC,TRBJ2-7,.,.,TRBV30
CSAKRGERDTEAFF,TGCAGTGCTAAAAGAGGGGAGAGGGACACTGAAGCTTTCTTT,TRBJ1-1,medium-sized,.,TRBV20-1
CSVGDGSYEQYF,TGCAGCGTGGGGGACGGCTCCTACGAGCAGTACTTC,TRBJ2-7,.,.,TRBV29-1
CSATEGMVTEAFF,TGCAGTGCTACAGAGGGCATGGTCACTGAAGCTTTCTTT,TRBJ1-1,.,.,TRBV20-1
CSVDWTMNTEAFF,TGCAGCGTTGATTGGACCATGAACACTGAAGCTTTCTTT,TRBJ1-1,many,.,TRBV29-1
CACMRGKGNTIYF,TGTGCCTGTATGAGGGGGAAAGGAAACACCATATATTTT,TRBJ1-3,.,.,TRBV7-9
CSASGDLLAGGIYEQYF,TGCAGTGCTAGTGGGGACCTGCTAGCGGGAGGCATCTACGAGCAGTACTTC,TRBJ2-7,many,TRBD2,TRBV20-1
CSARPDRGSNYGYTF,TGCAGTGCTAGACCGGACAGGGGCTCTAACTATGGCTACACCTTC,TRBJ1-2,few,TRBD1,TRBV20-1
CATSEGSSLNEQFF,TGTGCCACCAGTGAGGGGTCCTCATTGAATGAGCAGTTCTTC,TRBJ2-1,.,.,TRBV24-1
CASSQGREMNTEAFF,TGCGCCAGCAGCCAAGGTAGAGAGATGAACACTGAAGCTTTCTTT,TRBJ1-1,many,.,TRBV4-1
CASSLGGTSGGTEYF,TGTGCCAGCAGCTTAGGAGGGACTAGCGGGGGCACTGAGTACTTC,TRBJ2-7,.,TRBD2,TRBV7-2
CASSLASGGSSYNEQFF,TGTGCCAGCAGCTTGGCTAGCGGGGGGAGCTCCTACAATGAGCAGTTCTTC,TRBJ2-1,many,TRBD2,TRBV7-8
CAFHSGTYPYEQYF,TGTGCCTTCCACTCCGGGACTTACCCCTACGAGCAGTACTTC,TRBJ2-7,many,.,TRBV7-9
CASSEGQAGDEQFF,TGTGCCAGCAGCGAGGGACAGGCCGGAGATGAGCAGTTCTTC,TRBJ2-1,many,TRBD1,TRBV6-4
CASSLSRQLNTEAFF,TGTGCCAGCAGTTTATCACGCCAGCTTAACACTGAAGCTTTCTTT,TRBJ1-1,.,.,TRBV28
CATSRDQTLSNQPQHF,TGTGCCACCAGCAGAGATCAGACTTTAAGCAATCAGCCCCAGCATTTT,TRBJ1-5,.,.,TRBV15
CASSLGASGYNQPQHF,TGTGCCAGCAGCTTGGGTGCGTCAGGTTACAATCAGCCCCAGCATTTT,TRBJ1-5,.,.,TRBV5-5
CASSFDVASGQFF,TGTGCCAGCAGCTTCGATGTGGCTAGCGGCCAGTTCTTC,TRBJ2-1,.,TRBD2,TRBV7-2
CSVGVNRDYGYTF,TGCAGCGTTGGAGTTAACAGGGACTATGGCTACACCTTC,TRBJ1-2,few,.,TRBV29-1
CASSEGQGNFAFF,TGTGCCAGCAGCGAGGGACAGGGGAATTTCGCTTTCTTT,TRBJ1-1,.,TRBD1,TRBV7-3
CSGGDSYYGYTF,TGCAGCGGAGGGGACAGCTACTATGGCTACACCTTC,TRBJ1-2,.,TRBD1,TRBV29-1
CASSASGGAQETQYF,TGTGCCAGCAGCGCTAGCGGGGGGGCACAAGAGACCCAGTACTTC,TRBJ2-5,.,TRBD2,TRBV9
CASSAADKGDIQYF,TGCGCCAGCAGTGCGGCGGACAAAGGGGACATTCAGTACTTC,TRBJ2-4,many,.,TRBV10-1
CASSFTGSEQYF,TGTGCCAGCAGTTTTACAGGGTCCGAGCAGTACTTC,TRBJ2-7,.,.,TRBV6-1
CASSLGRGAFEQFF,TGTGCCAGCAGTTTGGGCAGGGGGGCGTTTGAGCAGTTCTTC,TRBJ2-1,.,.,TRBV27
CATSRDKGRTEAFF,TGTGCCACCAGCAGGGACAAAGGGCGGACTGAAGCTTTCTTT,TRBJ1-1,.,.,TRBV15
CASTTGGGSLETQCF,TGTGCCAGCACCACAGGGGGGGGCAGCTTGGAGACTCAGTGCTTC,TRBJ2-5,.,.,TRBV9
CSARQGEAVYQETQYF,TGCAGTGCGAGACAGGGGGAAGCGGTGTACCAAGAGACCCAGTACTTC,TRBJ2-5,.,TRBD1,TRBV20-1
CASSIASSYNEQFF,TGTGCCAGTAGTATAGCCAGCTCCTACAATGAGCAGTTCTTC,TRBJ2-1,.,.,TRBV19
CASSAGQGKDEQFF,TGCGCCAGCAGCGCGGGACAGGGGAAGGATGAGCAGTTCTTC,TRBJ2-1,.,TRBD1,TRBV5-1
CARDSSSHEQYF,TGTGCCAGGGACTCCTCATCTCACGAGCAGTACTTC,TRBJ2-7,.,.,TRBV6-1
CATSRGRGGSGYEQFF,TGTGCCACCAGCAGGGGGAGGGGCGGGAGTGGCTATGAGCAGTTCTTC,TRBJ2-1,.,TRBD2,TRBV15
CASSGGTGKQETQYF,TGTGCCAGCAGCGGTGGGACAGGGAAACAAGAGACCCAGTACTTC,TRBJ2-5,many,TRBD1,TRBV9
CASSLDGTRETQYF,TGTGCCAGCAGCTTAGATGGGACTAGAGAGACCCAGTACTTC,TRBJ2-5,many,TRBD2,TRBV11-3
CATSRDPQTGGYTF,TGTGCCACCAGCAGAGATCCCCAGACCGGGGGCTACACCTTC,TRBJ1-2,.,.,TRBV15
CASSTAVYEQYF,TGTGCCAGCAGTACGGCAGTATACGAGCAGTACTTC,TRBJ2-7,few,.,TRBV2